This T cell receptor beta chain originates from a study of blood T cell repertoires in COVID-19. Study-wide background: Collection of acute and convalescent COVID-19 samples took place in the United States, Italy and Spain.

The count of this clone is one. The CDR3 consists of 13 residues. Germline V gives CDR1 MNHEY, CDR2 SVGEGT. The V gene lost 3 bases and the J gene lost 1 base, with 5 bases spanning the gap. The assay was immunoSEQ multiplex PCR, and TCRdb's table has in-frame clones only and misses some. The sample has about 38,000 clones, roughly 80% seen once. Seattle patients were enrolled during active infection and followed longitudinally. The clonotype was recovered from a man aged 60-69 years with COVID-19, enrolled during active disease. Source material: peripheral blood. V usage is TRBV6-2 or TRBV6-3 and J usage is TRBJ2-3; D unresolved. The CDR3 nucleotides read TGTGCCAGCAGTTATTCGGGCACAGATACGCAGTATTTT. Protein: CASSYSGTDTQYF.